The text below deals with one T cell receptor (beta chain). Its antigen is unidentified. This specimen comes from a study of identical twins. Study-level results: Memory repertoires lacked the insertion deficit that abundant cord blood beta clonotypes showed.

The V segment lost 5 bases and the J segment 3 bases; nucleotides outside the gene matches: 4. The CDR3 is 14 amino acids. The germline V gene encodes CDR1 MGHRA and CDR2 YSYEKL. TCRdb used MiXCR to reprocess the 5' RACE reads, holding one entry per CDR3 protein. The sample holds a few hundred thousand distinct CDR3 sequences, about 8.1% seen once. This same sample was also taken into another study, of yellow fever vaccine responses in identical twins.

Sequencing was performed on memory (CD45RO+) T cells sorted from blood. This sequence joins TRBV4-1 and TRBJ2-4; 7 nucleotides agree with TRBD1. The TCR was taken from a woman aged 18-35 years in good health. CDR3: CASSMGTDKNIQYF. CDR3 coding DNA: TGCGCCAGCAGCATGGGGACAGACAAAAACATTCAGTACTTC.